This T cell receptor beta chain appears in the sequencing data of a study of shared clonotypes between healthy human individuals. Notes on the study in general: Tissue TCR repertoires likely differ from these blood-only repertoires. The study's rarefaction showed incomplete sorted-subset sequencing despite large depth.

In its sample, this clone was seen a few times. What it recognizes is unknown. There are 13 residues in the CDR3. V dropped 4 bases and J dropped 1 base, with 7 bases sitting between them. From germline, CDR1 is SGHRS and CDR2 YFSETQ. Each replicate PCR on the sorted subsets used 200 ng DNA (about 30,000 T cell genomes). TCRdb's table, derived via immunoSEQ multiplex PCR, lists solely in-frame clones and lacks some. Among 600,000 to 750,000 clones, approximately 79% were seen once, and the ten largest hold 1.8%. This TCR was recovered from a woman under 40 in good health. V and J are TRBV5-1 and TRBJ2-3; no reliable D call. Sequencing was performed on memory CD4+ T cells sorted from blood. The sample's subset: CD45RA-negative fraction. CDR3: CASSPDGTDTQYF. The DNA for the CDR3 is TGCGCCAGCAGCCCGGATGGCACAGATACGCAGTATTTT.